Listed below are T cell receptor beta chains from one sample, sequenced in a study of OX40 agonist ivuxolimab in advanced cancers. TCRdb keeps only in-frame clones here, not all; method: immunoSEQ multiplex PCR. Of around 74,000 clones listed, roughly 90% are singletons. Source: CD4+ or CD8+ T cells sorted from blood, taken in a trial of the OX40 agonist ivuxolimab. The receptors originated from an adult with an advanced solid tumor such as melanoma, head and neck, liver or kidney cancer. The CDR3 runs from the conserved cysteine through the conserved F or W. The order of the fields is D gene, V gene, J gene, CDR3 protein, CDR3 DNA. The D gene is left open where the match is weak.

NA	TRBV13	TRBJ2-1	CASSLGFPSIVEQFF	TGTGCCAGCAGCTTAGGCTTTCCCAGTATTGTTGAGCAGTTCTTC
NA	TRBV4-2	TRBJ2-3	CASSQGTSEDTQYF	TGTGCCAGCAGCCAAGGGACCTCGGAGGATACGCAGTATTTT
NA	TRBV4-1	TRBJ1-1	CASSQTQTGGTEAFF	TGCGCCAGCAGCCAGACGCAAACGGGGGGCACTGAAGCTTTCTTT
NA	TRBV5-4	TRBJ2-7	CASSPQNPDSWNYEQYF	TGTGCCAGCAGCCCCCAAAACCCTGACAGCTGGAACTACGAGCAGTACTTC
NA	TRBV27	TRBJ2-3	CASSYDSIWDTQYF	TGTGCCAGCAGTTACGACAGTATATGGGATACGCAGTATTTT
NA	TRBV19	TRBJ2-7	CASSAGQSSYEQYF	TGTGCCAGTAGTGCTGGACAGAGCTCCTACGAGCAGTACTTC
TRBD1	TRBV15	TRBJ2-1	CATSRDRVSYNEQFF	TGTGCCACCAGCAGGGACAGGGTTTCCTACAATGAGCAGTTCTTC
NA	TRBV19	TRBJ2-7	CASSGLGGGKQYF	TGTGCCAGTAGTGGGCTAGGAGGAGGGAAGCAGTACTTC
NA	TRBV4-1	TRBJ2-7	CASSQEVGGTSYEQYF	TGCGCCAGCAGCCAAGAAGTGGGGGGCACTTCCTACGAGCAGTACTTC
NA	TRBV6-1	TRBJ2-5	CASSERTGSWVETQYF	TGTGCCAGCAGTGAAAGGACTGGATCTTGGGTGGAGACCCAGTACTTC
NA	TRBV7-6	TRBJ1-1	CASSSPDGPNTEAFF	TGTGCCAGCAGCTCGCCGGACGGACCGAACACTGAAGCTTTCTTT
NA	TRBV5-6	TRBJ2-7	CASSLYYEQYF	TGTGCCAGCAGCTTATACTACGAGCAGTACTTC
NA	TRBV6-6	TRBJ1-1	CASSYDRRTTEAFF	TGTGCCAGCAGTTACGACAGACGAACGACTGAAGCTTTCTTT